What follows is one TCR beta chain and its context. Its cognate antigen has yet to be identified. No base qualities exist here, and no much larger clone lies one base off it. The library was produced with the immunoSEQ multiplex PCR assay. In its TCRdb copy, this immuneACCESS table keeps in-frame sequences only and misses some clones. Where compared with another copy, unresolved V genes explain less than half of these, and the others have no known cause. In this sample the table shows 70,000 to 85,000 clones, almost 98% of which occur a single time. Together, the top ten hold 0.18% of the sample. These data come from a study of technical replicates of blood from a handful of donors (dated by TCRdb to the late 2010s). V is cut by 3 bases and J by 6 bases, and the space between the germline ends is 15 bases. The CDR3 goes from the cysteine to the phenylalanine over 14 residues. Just the 42-base CDR3 DNA is kept, in frame starting at base 1. CDR1 and CDR2, looked up from the germline V gene (reference sequence), are MNHEY and SMNVEV.

The receptor comes from a human donor in good health. This sequence uses TRBV27 and TRBJ2-7; matching of 6 bases hints at TRBD1 as the D gene. The sequenced sample was T cells isolated from PBMCs. The CDR3 region: CASSFSPWGLEQYF. The DNA reads TGTGCCAGCAGTTTTAGCCCGTGGGGGCTCGAGCAGTACTTC.